This T cell receptor beta chain was sequenced in a study of cytomegalovirus exposure and HLA in healthy donors. The PCR ran on 60 Vbeta and 13 Jbeta primers. Sequencing was performed with immunoSEQ multiplex PCR; in TCRdb, only in-frame clones are kept and a portion is missing. The sample lists around 150,000 clones, nearly 70% occurring once. V lost 4 bases and J lost 2; bases outside the gene matches: 4. Per the germline V gene, CDR1 is KGHSH and CDR2 is LQKENI. This CDR3 has 14 residues. Sequences were obtained from PBMCs. This receptor was obtained from a man aged 25 to 40 in good health and CMV-seropositive. V and J are TRBV18 and TRBJ1-1; 7 bases are shared with TRBD1. The CDR3 loop reads CASSHRTGNTEAFF. In DNA, the CDR3 is TGTGCCAGCTCACATCGGACAGGAAACACTGAAGCTTTCTTT.